This T cell receptor (beta chain) was sequenced during a study of blood T cell repertoires in COVID-19. Study at large: Researchers got acute and convalescent COVID-19 samples from the United States, Italy and Spain. PBMCs, B-cell-depleted T cells, or T cells provided the cDNA or gDNA that made up the material.

The CDR3 covers 19 residues. V dropped 3 bases and J dropped 4; count of bases not matched to a gene: 15. The germline V gene encodes CDR1 KGHDR and CDR2 SFDVKD. Per the authors' pipeline: Nucleated cell number was recorded as an estimate derived from reference gene primer amplification. The assay was immunoSEQ multiplex PCR, and TCRdb's table has in-frame clones only and misses some. That table furnishes V, J and clone size, whereas the DNA furnished D and trimming. The sample yields around 380,000 clones, about four fifths seen once. V gene TRBV24-1 combines with J gene TRBJ2-3; 10 bases match TRBD1. The specimen was peripheral blood. The receptor was derived from a human donor with acute or convalescent COVID-19. The donor label of this sample is uncertain. This CDR3 is CATSDNGLSRDRGSDTQYF. Written as DNA, the CDR3 is TGTGCCACCAGTGATAATGGTCTGAGCCGGGACAGGGGTTCAGATACGCAGTATTTT.